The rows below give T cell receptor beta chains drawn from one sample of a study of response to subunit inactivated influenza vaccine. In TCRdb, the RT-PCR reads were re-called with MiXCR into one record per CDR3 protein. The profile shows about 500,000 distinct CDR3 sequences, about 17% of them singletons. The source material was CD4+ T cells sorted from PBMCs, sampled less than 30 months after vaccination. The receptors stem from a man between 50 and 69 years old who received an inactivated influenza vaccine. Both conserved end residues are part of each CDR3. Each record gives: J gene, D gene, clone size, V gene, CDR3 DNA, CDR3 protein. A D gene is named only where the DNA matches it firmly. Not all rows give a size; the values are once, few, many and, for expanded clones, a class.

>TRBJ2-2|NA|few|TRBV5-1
TGCGCCAGCAGCTTGTCGACAGGAGGAGGGGCCGGGGAGCTGTTTTTT
CASSLSTGGGAGELFF
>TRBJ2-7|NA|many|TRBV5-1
TGCGCCAGCAGAGGGGACGGAGAATACGAGCAGTACTTC
CASRGDGEYEQYF
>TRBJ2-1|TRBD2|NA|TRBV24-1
TGTGCCACCAGAGGTAGCGGGATGATCGGTGAGCAGTTCTTC
CATRGSGMIGEQFF
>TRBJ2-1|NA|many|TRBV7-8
TGTGCCAGCAGCTCCTGGGCGGGACCAAGTGGTGAGCAGTTCTTC
CASSSWAGPSGEQFF
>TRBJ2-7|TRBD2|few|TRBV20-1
TGCAGTGCGCGCGCTGGTAGCGGGGTTGCCTACGAGCAGTACTTC
CSARAGSGVAYEQYF
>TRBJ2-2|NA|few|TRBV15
TGTGCCACCAGCAGAGATCTCGGCCGGGGAGGCGGTCCCGGGGAGCTGTTTTTT
CATSRDLGRGGGPGELFF
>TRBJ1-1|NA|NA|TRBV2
TGTGCCAGCAGTGAATTAAGAGTTATTTCGGGGAACACTGAAGCTTTCTTT
CASSELRVISGNTEAFF
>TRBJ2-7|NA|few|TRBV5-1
TGCGCCAGCAGCTTTCATGCGAACCTGGACGGCGAGCAGTACTTC
CASSFHANLDGEQYF
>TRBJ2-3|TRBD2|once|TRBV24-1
TGTGCCACCAGTGATCCGACTAGCGGGGGCTACAGTTCCACAGATACGCAGTATTTT
CATSDPTSGGYSSTDTQYF
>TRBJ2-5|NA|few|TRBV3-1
TGTGCCAGCAGCCAAGATCGCGTGCCCTACGGGACCCAGTACTTC
CASSQDRVPYGTQYF
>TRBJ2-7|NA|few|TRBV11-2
TGTGCCAGCAGCCAAGGGGGGGGGAACGAGCAGTACTTC
CASSQGGGNEQYF
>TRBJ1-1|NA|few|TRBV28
TGTGCCAGCAGTTTATGGGACAATTCTAAAGCTTTCTTT
CASSLWDNSKAFF
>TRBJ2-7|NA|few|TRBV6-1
TGTGCCAGCAAGGCTGGTAAGGTCGGCCTCTACGAGCAGTACTTC
CASKAGKVGLYEQYF
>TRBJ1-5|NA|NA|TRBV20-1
TGCAGTGCTATTGCGCCCATGTGGAATCAGCCCCAGCATTTT
CSAIAPMWNQPQHF
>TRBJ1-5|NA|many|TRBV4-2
TGTGCCAGCAGCCAAGATGTGGGTCAGCCCCAGCATTTT
CASSQDVGQPQHF
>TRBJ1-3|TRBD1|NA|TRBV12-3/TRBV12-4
TGTGCCAGCAGCCTAAACGGACAGGGTCGCTCTGGAAACACCATATATTTT
CASSLNGQGRSGNTIYF
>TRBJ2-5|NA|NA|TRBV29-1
TGCAGCGTTGACTTACTGCTACCCCAAGAGACCCAGTACTTC
CSVDLLLPQETQYF
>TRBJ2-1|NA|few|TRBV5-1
TGCGCCAGCAGCTTCTGGGGGAGCTCCTACAATGAGCAGTTCTTC
CASSFWGSSYNEQFF
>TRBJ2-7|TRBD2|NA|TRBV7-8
TGTGCCAGCAGCTTAGTAAAGGGACTAGAAGAGCAGTACTTC
CASSLVKGLEEQYF
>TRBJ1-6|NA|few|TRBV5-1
TGCGCCAGCAGCTTGGGGACCTTGGATTCACCCCTCCACTTT
CASSLGTLDSPLHF
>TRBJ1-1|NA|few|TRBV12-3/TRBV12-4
TGTGCCAGCAGTTTAGAACCATTAGGTTTGGCTGAAGCTTTCTTT
CASSLEPLGLAEAFF
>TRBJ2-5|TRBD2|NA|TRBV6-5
TGTGCCAGCAGTTACGCGGCCTCTAGCGGGAGGGATGGGACCCAGTACTTC
CASSYAASSGRDGTQYF
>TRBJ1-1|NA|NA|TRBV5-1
TGCGCCAGCAGCTTGGCGTCGGGACCCTACACTGAAGCTTTCTTT
CASSLASGPYTEAFF
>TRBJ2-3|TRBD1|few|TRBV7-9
TGTGCCAGCAGCCCGGAGCGGACAGGGATTAGCACAGATACGCAGTATTTT
CASSPERTGISTDTQYF
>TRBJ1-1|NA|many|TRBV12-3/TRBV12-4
TGTGCCAGCAGCTTTCAGGGGAACACTGAAGCTTTCTTT
CASSFQGNTEAFF
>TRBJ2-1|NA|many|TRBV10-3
TGTGCCATCAGCCCCCGATCCGTTGGCAATGAGCAGTTCTTC
CAISPRSVGNEQFF
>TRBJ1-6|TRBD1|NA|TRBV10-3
TGTGCCACCGGACAGGCGGCGATTTCACCCCTCCACTTT
CATGQAAISPLHF
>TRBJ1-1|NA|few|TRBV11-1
TGTGCCAGCAGCTTTCCCACCCAGTCTAGGGGATCGTTGGACACTGAAGCTTTCTTT
CASSFPTQSRGSLDTEAFF
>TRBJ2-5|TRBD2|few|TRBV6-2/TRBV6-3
TGTGCCAGCAGTTCCACTAGCGGGAGGGAGACCCAGTACTTC
CASSSTSGRETQYF
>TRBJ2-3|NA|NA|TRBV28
TGTGCCAGCAGTCTATCAATGGGAGATACGCAGTATTTT
CASSLSMGDTQYF
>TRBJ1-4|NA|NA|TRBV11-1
TGTGCCAGCAGAAGGGACGTTGGAAAACTGTTTTTT
CASRRDVGKLFF
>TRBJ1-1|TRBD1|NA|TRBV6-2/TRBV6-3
TGTGCCAGCGGAGGACAGGGTGCCACTGAAGCTTTCTTT
CASGGQGATEAFF
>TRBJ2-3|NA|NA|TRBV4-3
TGCGCCAGCAGCCAAGACGGCCGGGGACCCACAGATACGCAGTATTTT
CASSQDGRGPTDTQYF
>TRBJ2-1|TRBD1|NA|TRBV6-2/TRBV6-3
TGTGCCAGCAGCCGGGACAGCGTGAACAATGAGCAGTTCTTC
CASSRDSVNNEQFF
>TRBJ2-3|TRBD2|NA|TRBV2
TGTGCCAGCAGTGAACCCCCAACGGGGACTAGCGGGGGCACAGATACGCAGTATTTT
CASSEPPTGTSGGTDTQYF
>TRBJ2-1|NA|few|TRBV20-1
TGCAGTGCTAACGGCAAAGGAAGGTACAATGAGCAGTTCTTC
CSANGKGRYNEQFF
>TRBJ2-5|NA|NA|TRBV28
TGTGCCAGTAAGGGCTTACAAGAGACCCAGTACTTC
CASKGLQETQYF
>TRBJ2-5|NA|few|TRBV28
TGTGCCAGCAGTTTCGGGCGGGCCCCGATCCAAGAGACCCAGTACTTC
CASSFGRAPIQETQYF
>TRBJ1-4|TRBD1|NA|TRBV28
TGTGCCATTACAGGGGGGCCAGACCGTAAAAAACTGTTTTTT
CAITGGPDRKKLFF
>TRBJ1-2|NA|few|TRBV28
TGTGCCAGCAGTTTGAACGGGTATGGCTACACCTTC
CASSLNGYGYTF
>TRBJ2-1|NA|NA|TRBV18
TGTGCCAGCACCACGGCGGTCTCCTACAATGAGCAGTTCTTC
CASTTAVSYNEQFF
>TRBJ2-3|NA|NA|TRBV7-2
TGTGCCAGCAGCCGGGCTCTGGCAGATACGCAGTATTTT
CASSRALADTQYF
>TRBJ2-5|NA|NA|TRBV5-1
TGCGCCAGCAGTCGCTTGGGGGGGCAGTCTCAAGAGACCCAGTACTTC
CASSRLGGQSQETQYF
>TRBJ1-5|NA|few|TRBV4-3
TGCGCCAGCAGCCTGACAGTTTCGGGGCAGCCCCAGCATTTT
CASSLTVSGQPQHF
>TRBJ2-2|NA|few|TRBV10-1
TGCGCCAGCAGTGAGCTGGGAGAGGGTTACGGGGAGCTGTTTTTT
CASSELGEGYGELFF
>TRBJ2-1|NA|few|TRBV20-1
TGCAGTGCTCTTTCCACCTCAATCAATGAGCAGTTCTTC
CSALSTSINEQFF
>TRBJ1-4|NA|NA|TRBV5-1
TGCGCCAGCCGCGCCAGGGCAGCCAACGAAAAACTGTTTTTT
CASRARAANEKLFF
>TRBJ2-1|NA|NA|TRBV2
TGTGCCAGCAGGAGGGGGGAAACCGGGGAGGAGTTCTTC
CASRRGETGEEFF
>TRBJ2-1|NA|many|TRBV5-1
TGCGCCAGCAGCTCCGAGGTTGGTGAGCAGTTCTTC
CASSSEVGEQFF
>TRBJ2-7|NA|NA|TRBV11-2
TGTGCCAGCAGCTGGTCAGGGTCCGTCTACGAGCAGTACTTC
CASSWSGSVYEQYF
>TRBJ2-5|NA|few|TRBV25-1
TGTGCCAGCAGTGAGGGCAGGGTAGGACAAGAGACCCAGTACTTC
CASSEGRVGQETQYF
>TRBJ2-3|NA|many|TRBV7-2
TGTGCCAGCAGCTTAGCGGTTTCCGCGGCGCAGGATACGCAGTATTTT
CASSLAVSAAQDTQYF
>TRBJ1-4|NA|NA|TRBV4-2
TGTGCCAGCAGCCAAGATGCCGGGACGGGAAATGAAAAACTGTTTTTT
CASSQDAGTGNEKLFF
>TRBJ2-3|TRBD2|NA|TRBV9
TGTGCCAGCAGTACTCAAGCGGGGATCACATATACGCAGTATTTT
CASSTQAGITYTQYF